The 22 T cell receptor beta chains below were found in one sample sequenced in a study of vaccination effects on CD4 cells after COVID-19. TCRdb keeps only in-frame clones here, not all; method: immunoSEQ multiplex PCR. This sample carries 50,000 to 60,000 clones, about 78% of them seen once, and the ten largest clones take 3.5% to 5.5%. The antigens these receptors bind are not known. The authors isolated CD4+ T cells after around 11 days of culture. Either the mRNA-1273 or the BNT162b2 vaccine was given to participants as two doses. The specimen was CD4+ T cells from PBMCs cultured without peptide, collected after COVID-19 vaccination. Every receptor here comes from a human donor who received a COVID-19 vaccine.

The genes are TRBV6-6 and TRBJ1-2; 8 nucleotides agree with TRBD1. The CDR3 loop spans 14 amino acids. Germline CDR1 MNHNY, CDR2 SVGAGI (reference sequence). J gave up 6 bases and V 7 bases, and 10 bases lay outside the gene matches. Here the CDR3 reads CASTLSDRENGYTF. Here the CDR3 DNA reads TGTGCCAGCACTCTATCGGACAGGGAGAATGGCTACACCTTC.

The rearrangement joins TRBV24-1 to TRBJ1-5, with no clear D. CDR1 and CDR2 from the germline V gene are KGHDR and SFDVKD. This CDR3 has 13 residues. V was cut by 3 bases and J by 7 bases, with 9 bases left in between. CDR3 residues: CATSDGLGQPQHF. The CDR3 bases are TGTGCCACCAGTGATGGCTTAGGACAGCCCCAGCATTTT.

The chain recombines TRBV12-3 or TRBV12-4 with TRBJ1-3; D is unresolved. The CDR3 has 12 residues. V lost 4 bases and J 9 bases, leaving 10 bases between the germline ends. The CDR3 spells CASSSPRRTIYF. The CDR3 nucleotides read TGTGCCAGCAGTTCCCCCCGGCGCACCATATATTTT.

The chain carries TRBV15 and TRBJ2-2, with D possibly matching TRBD1 (8 bases). Germline-derived CDR1 and CDR2 are LNHNV and YYDKDF (reference sequence). V shed 1 base and J shed 4 bases, with 16 bases lying between them. The CDR3 length is 17 residues. CDR3 bases: TGTGCCACCAGCAGAGGGGGGGGCAGGGGGCGCACCGGGGAGCTGTTTTTT. Its protein is CATSRGGGRGRTGELFF. The variable domain in full, completed from reference TRBV15 and TRBJ2-2, reads DAMVIQNPRYQVTQFGKPVTLSCSQTLNHNVMYWYQQKSSQAPKLLFHYYDKDFNNEADTPDNFQSRRPNTSFCFLDIRSPGLGDTAMYLCATSRGGGRGRTGELFFGEGSRLTVL.

J is TRBJ1-1 and V is TRBV28; D is possibly TRBD1 (6 bases). The CDR3 is made up of 17 amino acids. The V end was cut by 3 bases, the J end by 0 bases, with 17 bases between. Germline V lookup: CDR1 MDHEN, CDR2 SYDVKM. CDR3 amino acids: CASSFPGQGTLNTEAFF. DNA of the CDR3: TGTGCCAGCAGTTTCCCCGGGCAGGGGACCTTGAACACTGAAGCTTTCTTT.

This rearrangement joins TRBV6-5 to TRBJ1-2; 7 nucleotides match TRBD1. Germline trimming cut 2 bases from V and 2 bases from J; bases unmatched to any gene: 5. The CDR3 extends over 15 amino acids. Germline V gene lookup returns CDR1 MNHEY and CDR2 SVGAGI. The DNA for the CDR3 is TGTGCCAGCAGTTACGAAGGGACAGCGAACTATGGCTACACCTTC. As protein: CASSYEGTANYGYTF.

This rearrangement joins TRBV4-2 to TRBJ2-1; D possibly corresponds to TRBD2 (5 bases). This CDR3 region has 17 residues. Deletions cut 1 base from V and 5 bases from J, with 18 bases between. Germline CDR1 and CDR2: LGHNA and YNFKEQ. The CDR3 DNA is TGTGCCAGCAGCCAAGTGAACCGACTAAAAGTCCACAATGAGCAGTTCTTC. This gives the protein CASSQVNRLKVHNEQFF.

V gene TRBV5-1 combines with J gene TRBJ2-3, with 7 bases matching TRBD1. Unmatched junction bases numbered 3, after V lost 0 bases and J lost 2 bases. The germline V gene has CDR1 SGHRS and CDR2 YFSETQ. This CDR3 region has 15 residues. The CDR3 DNA is TGCGCCAGCAGCTTGGCACAGGGGTCCACAGATACGCAGTATTTT. This gives the protein CASSLAQGSTDTQYF.

This sequence joins TRBV19 and TRBJ1-4; 7 bases line up with TRBD1. The CDR3 contains 15 residues. Per germline, CDR1 LNHDA and CDR2 SQIVND (reference sequence). Trimming cost V 3 bases and J 4 bases; bases outside gene matches: 5. The CDR3 spells CASSIPTGSNEKLFF. The CDR3 DNA sequence: TGTGCCAGTAGTATCCCGACAGGGAGTAATGAAAAACTGTTTTTT.

The sample holds one count of this clone. The rearrangement joins TRBV6-7 to TRBJ1-3; D is uncertain. Being an ORF, TRBV6-7 has a function that is uncertain. V was cut by 2 bases and J by 9 bases, with 17 bases left in between. The CDR3 has 15 amino acids. CDR3 loop: CASSYPWTEVCTIYF. The CDR3, as DNA: TGTGCCAGCAGTTACCCGTGGACCGAAGTTTGCACCATATATTTT.

The J gene is TRBJ2-1, the V gene TRBV5-4, with D possibly matching TRBD1 (6 bases). Germline values: CDR1 SGHNT, CDR2 YYREEE (reference sequence). This CDR3 is 13 amino acids long. Trimming left V 5 bases short and J 9 bases short, with 15 bases between. The CDR3 DNA follows: TGTGCCAGCAGTACTTTACAGGGAAGTGAGCAGTTCTTC. As protein: CASSTLQGSEQFF.

V usage is TRBV3-1 (or the pseudogene TRBV3-2) and J usage is TRBJ2-2; 8 bases agree with TRBD1. With V trimmed by 4 bases and J by 4 bases, 11 bases remained unmatched. CDR3 size: 17 residues. Germline lookup yields CDR1 LGHDT and CDR2 YNNKEL (reference sequence). In DNA, the CDR3 is TGTGCCAGCAGCCGTCCCAGGACAGGGCGACGCACCGGGGAGCTGTTTTTT. The encoded protein is CASSRPRTGRRTGELFF.

The chain joins TRBV27 to TRBJ1-2, with no clear D. The V end lost 6 bases, the J end lost 8 bases, and 16 bases lay between the germline ends. Per the germline V gene, CDR1 is MNHEY and CDR2 is SMNVEV (reference sequence). The CDR3 totals 13 residues. The CDR3 DNA sequence: TGTGCCAGCAGCCTCCCCGGTGGGAGGGGCTACACCTTC. It yields the protein CASSLPGGRGYTF.

The chain employs TRBV5-4 and TRBJ2-5, with TRBD2 matching 9 bases. The CDR3 extends over 16 amino acids. Germline V CDR1 and CDR2: SGHNT, YYREEE (reference sequence). J gave up 13 bases and V 0 bases, and 16 bases lay outside the gene matches. Written as DNA, the CDR3 is TGTGCCAGCAGCTTGGGTGGAGCGGGAGGCCTTGCGCCATGGTACTTC. The encoded protein is CASSLGGAGGLAPWYF.

This clone was seen only a few times. The J gene is TRBJ1-2, the V gene TRBV5-1; D call uncertain. V lost 0 bases, J lost 8 bases, and 14 bases lay in between. Germline values: CDR1 SGHRS, CDR2 YFSETQ. The CDR3 consists of 14 residues. DNA for the CDR3: TGCGCCAGCAGCTTGGCTGGGTCGGAGGCGGGCTACACCTTC. This sequence encodes CASSLAGSEAGYTF.

The V call is TRBV19, the J call TRBJ1-2; D not certain. The CDR3 spans 14 residues. V was clipped by 3 bases and J by 4 bases, with 12 bases between them. Germline V CDR1 and CDR2: LNHDA, SQIVND (reference sequence). The CDR3 loop is CASSISKALYGYTF. CDR3 DNA: TGTGCCAGTAGTATTTCGAAGGCGCTCTATGGCTACACCTTC.

This clone is medium-sized by share. The rearrangement links TRBV19 to TRBJ2-2; maybe TRBD2 (6 bases). This CDR3 is built from 16 residues. Germline-derived CDR1 and CDR2 are LNHDA and SQIVND (reference sequence). The V end lost 7 bases, the J end lost 5 bases, and 20 bases lay between the germline ends. The CDR3 sequence: CASTRRGILRTGELFF. The CDR3 nucleotides are TGTGCCAGTACACGACGGGGGATCCTCAGAACCGGGGAGCTGTTTTTT.

This clone was seen a single time. The rearrangement uses TRBV11-3 and TRBJ1-5; TRBD1 matches 7 bases. With V trimmed by 0 bases and J by 4 bases, 9 bases remained unmatched. Germline lookup yields CDR1 SGHNT and CDR2 YENEEA. The length of the CDR3 is 17 residues. For the CDR3, the DNA is TGTGCCAGCAGCTTAGACAGGGGACAGAGGGTTAATCAGCCCCAGCATTTT. It codes for CASSLDRGQRVNQPQHF.

The gene calls are TRBV3-1 (or the pseudogene TRBV3-2) and TRBJ2-4, with TRBD2 as a possible D gene (6 bases). The CDR3 spans 17 residues. Germline lookup yields CDR1 LGHDT and CDR2 YNNKEL (reference sequence). V was cut by 1 base and J by 3 bases, with 16 bases left in between. The CDR3 reads CASSQGPGGYVKNIQYF. The DNA for the CDR3 is TGTGCCAGCAGCCAAGGCCCCGGGGGTTACGTCAAAAACATTCAGTACTTC.

The genes are TRBV7-2 and TRBJ2-5, with D tentatively TRBD1 or TRBD2 (5 bases each). Trimming left V 1 base short and J 5 bases short, with 20 bases between. CDR3 length equals 17 residues. CDR1 and CDR2 from the germline V gene are SGHTA and FQGNSA. The CDR3: CASSLGFWASSGETQYF. The CDR3 DNA sequence: TGTGCCAGCAGCTTAGGCTTTTGGGCTAGCTCAGGGGAGACCCAGTACTTC.

The chain couples TRBV7-9 to TRBJ2-5; TRBD1 might be the D (5 bases). The germline V gene encodes CDR1 SEHNR and CDR2 FQNEAQ (reference sequence). This CDR3 contains 17 residues. V was pared by 4 bases and J by 5 bases, with 23 bases between. CDR3 bases: TGTGCCAGCAGCTCGCGTTTTAAAGTGGGGCTAGGGGAGACCCAGTACTTC. As protein: CASSSRFKVGLGETQYF. Full variable domain (rest looked up from reference TRBV7-9 and TRBJ2-5): DTGVSQNPRHKITKRGQNVTFRCDPISEHNRLYWYRQTLGQGPEFLTYFQNEAQLEKSRLLSDRFSAERPKGSFSTLEIQRTEQGDSAMYLCASSSRFKVGLGETQYFGPGTRLLVL.

The V call is TRBV28, the J call TRBJ2-1; 11 nucleotides line up with TRBD1. Losses at the gene ends were 0 bases for V and 9 bases for J; bases not matched to a gene: 7. Germline V gene sequence: CDR1 MDHEN, CDR2 SYDVKM. The CDR3 covers 16 residues. CDR3 residues: CASSLWGRTGGGEQFF. The CDR3, as DNA: TGTGCCAGCAGTTTATGGGGCCGGACAGGGGGCGGTGAGCAGTTCTTC.